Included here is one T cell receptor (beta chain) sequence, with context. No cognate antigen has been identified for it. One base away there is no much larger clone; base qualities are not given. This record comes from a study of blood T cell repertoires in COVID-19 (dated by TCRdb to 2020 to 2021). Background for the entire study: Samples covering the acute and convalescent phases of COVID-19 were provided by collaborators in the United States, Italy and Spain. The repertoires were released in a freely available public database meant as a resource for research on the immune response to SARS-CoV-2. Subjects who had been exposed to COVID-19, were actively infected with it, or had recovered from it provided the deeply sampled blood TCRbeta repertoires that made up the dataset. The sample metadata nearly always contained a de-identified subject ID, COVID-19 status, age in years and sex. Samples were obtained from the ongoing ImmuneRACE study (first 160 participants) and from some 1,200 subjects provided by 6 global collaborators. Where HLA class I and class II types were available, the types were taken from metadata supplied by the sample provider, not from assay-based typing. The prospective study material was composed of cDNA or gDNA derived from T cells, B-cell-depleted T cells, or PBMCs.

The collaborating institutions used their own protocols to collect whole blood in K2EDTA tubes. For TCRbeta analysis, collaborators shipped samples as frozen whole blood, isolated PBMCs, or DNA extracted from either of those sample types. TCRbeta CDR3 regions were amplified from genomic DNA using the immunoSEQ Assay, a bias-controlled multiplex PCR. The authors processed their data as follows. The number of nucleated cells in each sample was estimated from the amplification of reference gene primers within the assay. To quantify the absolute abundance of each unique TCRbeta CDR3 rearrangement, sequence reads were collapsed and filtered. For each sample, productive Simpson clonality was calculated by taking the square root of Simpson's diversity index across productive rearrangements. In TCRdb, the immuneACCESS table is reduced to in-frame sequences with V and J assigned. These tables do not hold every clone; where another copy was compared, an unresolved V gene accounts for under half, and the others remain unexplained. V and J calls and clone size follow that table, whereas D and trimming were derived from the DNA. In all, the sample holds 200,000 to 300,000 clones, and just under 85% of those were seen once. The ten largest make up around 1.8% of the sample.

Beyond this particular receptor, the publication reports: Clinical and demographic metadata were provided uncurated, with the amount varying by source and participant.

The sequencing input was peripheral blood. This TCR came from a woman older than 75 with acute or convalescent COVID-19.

The DNA sequence is as follows: TGCGCCAGCAGCCGAGCGGCGGGACAGGGCTACATGAACACTGAAGCTTTCTTT. Translated, it gives CASSRAAGQGYMNTEAFF. The chain is encoded by TRBV4-1 joined to TRBJ1-1, with 9 bases in between that match TRBD1. Taken from the germline V gene, the CDR1 and CDR2 loops are MGHRA and YSYEKL. V loses 4 bases at its end and J loses 0 bases; junction bases beyond the gene matches: 12. Taken from cysteine to phenylalanine, the CDR3 has 18 residues. Only the CDR3 DNA is retained, 54 bases long and in frame from the first base.